The 3 T cell receptor beta chains below come from one sample, sequenced in a study of identical twins. TCRdb used MiXCR to reprocess the 5' RACE reads, holding one entry per CDR3 protein. The profile shows around 960,000 distinct CDR3 sequences, approximately 13% of them singletons. These data were also reused for a study on yellow fever vaccine responses in identical twins.

Sequenced input: PBMCs. These receptor sequences come from a woman under 30 in good health.

The chain has TRBV20-1 and TRBJ2-5; weak D call: TRBD1 (6 bases). Germline CDR1 and CDR2: DFQATT and SNEGSKA (reference sequence). CDR3 length: 12 amino acids. Trimming stripped 8 bases from V and 2 bases from J, with 12 bases between. CDR3 residues: CSPRGPQETQYF. The CDR3 DNA reads TGCAGTCCCAGGGGCCCACAAGAGACCCAGTACTTC.

In its sample, this clonotype was seen a few times. The J gene is TRBJ2-5, the V gene TRBV5-6, with TRBD2 identical over 7 bases. The CDR3 spans 15 residues. The V gene's germline CDR1 is SGHDT and CDR2 YYEEEE. The V segment lost 3 bases and the J segment 5 bases; nucleotides outside the gene matches: 10. CDR3 protein: CASSSPATSWETQYF. CDR3 DNA: TGTGCCAGCAGCTCGCCGGCGACTAGCTGGGAGACCCAGTACTTC.

This clonotype has more than one count but fewer than ten. The chain is built from TRBV5-1 and TRBJ1-5; weak D call: TRBD1 (6 bases). V was pared by 2 bases and J by 4 bases, with 13 bases between. This CDR3 contains 15 residues. Per the germline V gene, CDR1 is SGHRS and CDR2 is YFSETQ. The CDR3 DNA follows: TGCGCCAGCAGCTTCGGGGGCCCGGGGAATCAGCCCCAGCATTTT. Its protein is CASSFGGPGNQPQHF. The full variable domain, with the rest looked up from reference TRBV5-1 and TRBJ1-5, is KAGVTQTPRYLIKTRGQQVTLSCSPISGHRSVSWYQQTPGQGLQFLFEYFSETQRNKGNFPGRFSGRQFSNSRSEMNVSTLELGDSALYLCASSFGGPGNQPQHFGDGTRLSIL.